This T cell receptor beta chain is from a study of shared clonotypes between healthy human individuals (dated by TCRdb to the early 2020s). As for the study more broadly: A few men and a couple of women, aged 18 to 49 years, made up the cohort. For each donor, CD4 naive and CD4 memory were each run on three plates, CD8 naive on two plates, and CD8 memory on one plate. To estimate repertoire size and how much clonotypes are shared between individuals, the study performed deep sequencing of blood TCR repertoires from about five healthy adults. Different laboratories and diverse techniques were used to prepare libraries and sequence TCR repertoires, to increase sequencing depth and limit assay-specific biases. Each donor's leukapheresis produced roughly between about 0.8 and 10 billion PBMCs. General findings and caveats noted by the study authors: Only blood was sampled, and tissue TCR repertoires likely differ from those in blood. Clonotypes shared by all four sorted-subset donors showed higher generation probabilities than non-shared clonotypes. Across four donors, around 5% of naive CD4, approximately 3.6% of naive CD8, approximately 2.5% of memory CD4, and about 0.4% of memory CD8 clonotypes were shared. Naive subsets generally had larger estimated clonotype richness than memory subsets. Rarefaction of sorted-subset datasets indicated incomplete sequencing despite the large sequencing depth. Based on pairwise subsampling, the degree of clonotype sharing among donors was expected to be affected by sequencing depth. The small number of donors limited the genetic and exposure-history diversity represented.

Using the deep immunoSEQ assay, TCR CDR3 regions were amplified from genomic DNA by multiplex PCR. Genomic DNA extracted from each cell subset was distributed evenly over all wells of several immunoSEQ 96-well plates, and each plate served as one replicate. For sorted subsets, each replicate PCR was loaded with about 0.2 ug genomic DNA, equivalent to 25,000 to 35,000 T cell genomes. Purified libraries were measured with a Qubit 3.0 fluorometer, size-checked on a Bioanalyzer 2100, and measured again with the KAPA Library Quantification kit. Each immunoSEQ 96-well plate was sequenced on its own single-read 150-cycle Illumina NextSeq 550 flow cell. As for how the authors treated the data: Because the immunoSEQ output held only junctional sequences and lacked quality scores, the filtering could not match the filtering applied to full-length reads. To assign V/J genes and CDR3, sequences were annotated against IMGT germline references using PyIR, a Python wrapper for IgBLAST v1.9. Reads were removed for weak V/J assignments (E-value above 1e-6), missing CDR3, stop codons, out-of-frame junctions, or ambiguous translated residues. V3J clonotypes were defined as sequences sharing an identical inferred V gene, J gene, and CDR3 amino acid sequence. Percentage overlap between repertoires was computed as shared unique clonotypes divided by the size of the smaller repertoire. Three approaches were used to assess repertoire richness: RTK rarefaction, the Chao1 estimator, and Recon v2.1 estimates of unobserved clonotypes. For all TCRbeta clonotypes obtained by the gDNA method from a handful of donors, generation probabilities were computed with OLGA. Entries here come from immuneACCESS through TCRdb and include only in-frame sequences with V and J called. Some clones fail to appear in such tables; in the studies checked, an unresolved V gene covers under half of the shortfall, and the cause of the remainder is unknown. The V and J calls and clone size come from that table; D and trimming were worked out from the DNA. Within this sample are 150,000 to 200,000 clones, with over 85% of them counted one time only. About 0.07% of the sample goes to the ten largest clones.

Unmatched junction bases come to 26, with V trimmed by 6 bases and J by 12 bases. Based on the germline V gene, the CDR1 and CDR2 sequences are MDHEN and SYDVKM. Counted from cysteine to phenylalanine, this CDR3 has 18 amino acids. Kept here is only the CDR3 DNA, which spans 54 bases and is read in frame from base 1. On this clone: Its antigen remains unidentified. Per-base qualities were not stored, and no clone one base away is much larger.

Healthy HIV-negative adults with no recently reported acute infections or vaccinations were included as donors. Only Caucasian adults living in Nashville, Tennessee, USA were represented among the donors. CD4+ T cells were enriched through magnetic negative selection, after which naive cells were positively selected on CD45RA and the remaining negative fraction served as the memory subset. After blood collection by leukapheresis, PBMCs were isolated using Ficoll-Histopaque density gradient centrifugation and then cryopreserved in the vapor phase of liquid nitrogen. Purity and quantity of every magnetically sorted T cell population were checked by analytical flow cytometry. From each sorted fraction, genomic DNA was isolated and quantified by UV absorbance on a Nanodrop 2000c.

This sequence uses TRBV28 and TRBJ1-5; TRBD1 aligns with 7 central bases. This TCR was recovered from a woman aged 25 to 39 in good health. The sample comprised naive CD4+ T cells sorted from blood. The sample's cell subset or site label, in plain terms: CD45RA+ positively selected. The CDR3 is CASSRPVSTGLRRGIQHF. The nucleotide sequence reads TGTGCCAGCAGCCGCCCCGTATCGACAGGGCTTCGCCGGGGGATCCAGCATTTT.